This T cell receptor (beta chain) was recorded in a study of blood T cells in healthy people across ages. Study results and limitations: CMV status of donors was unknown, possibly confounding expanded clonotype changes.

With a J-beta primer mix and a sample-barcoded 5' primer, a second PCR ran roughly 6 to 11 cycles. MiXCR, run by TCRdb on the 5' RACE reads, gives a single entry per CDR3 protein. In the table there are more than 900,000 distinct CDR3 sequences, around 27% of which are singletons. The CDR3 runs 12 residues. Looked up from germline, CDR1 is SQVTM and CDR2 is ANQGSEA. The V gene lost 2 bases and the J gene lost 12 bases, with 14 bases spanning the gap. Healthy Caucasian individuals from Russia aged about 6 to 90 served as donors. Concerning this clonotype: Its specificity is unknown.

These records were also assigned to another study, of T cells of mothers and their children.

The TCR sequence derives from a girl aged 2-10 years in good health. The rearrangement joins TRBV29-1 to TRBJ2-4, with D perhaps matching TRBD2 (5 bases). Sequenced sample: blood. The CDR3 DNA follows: TGCAGCGTTGAAAAGTTGGGGAGTTCTCAGTACTTC. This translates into CSVEKLGSSQYF.